This T cell receptor (beta chain) originates from a study of T-cell reconstitution after alpha-beta-depleted transplantation in children. The V segment lost 5 bases and the J segment 8 bases; nucleotides outside the gene matches: 5. CDR1 and CDR2 from the germline V gene are ENHRY and SYGVKD. The CDR3 has 15 residues. It was with unique molecular identifiers that the TCRbeta library was prepared. Each CDR3 protein is one row after TCRdb ran MiXCR on the PCR reads. This sample has 490,000 or so distinct CDR3 sequences, with approximately 12% found just once. This clonotype has only a few counts. The V gene is TRBV10-3, the J gene TRBJ2-1; 14 nucleotides agree with TRBD2. Sequenced here: PBMCs from the stem cell graft donor, sampled from the stem cell graft. The TCR comes from a human donor who donated a stem cell graft to a child with combined immunodeficiency. The CDR3 protein is CAISKTSGGADEQFF. DNA for the CDR3: TGTGCCATCAGTAAGACTAGCGGGGGGGCAGATGAGCAGTTCTTC.